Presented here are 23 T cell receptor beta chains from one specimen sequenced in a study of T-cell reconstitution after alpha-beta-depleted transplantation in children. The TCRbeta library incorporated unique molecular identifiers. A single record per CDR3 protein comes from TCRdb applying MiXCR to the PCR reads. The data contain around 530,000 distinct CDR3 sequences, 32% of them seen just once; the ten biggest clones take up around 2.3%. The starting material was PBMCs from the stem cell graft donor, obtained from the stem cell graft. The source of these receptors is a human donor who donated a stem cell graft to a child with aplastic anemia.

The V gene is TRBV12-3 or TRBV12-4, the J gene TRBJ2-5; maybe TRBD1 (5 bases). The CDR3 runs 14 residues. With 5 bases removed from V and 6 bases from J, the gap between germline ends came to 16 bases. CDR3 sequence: CASSIRQGVQTQYF. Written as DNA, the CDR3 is TGTGCCAGCAGTATCCGGCAGGGTGTTCAGACCCAGTACTTC.

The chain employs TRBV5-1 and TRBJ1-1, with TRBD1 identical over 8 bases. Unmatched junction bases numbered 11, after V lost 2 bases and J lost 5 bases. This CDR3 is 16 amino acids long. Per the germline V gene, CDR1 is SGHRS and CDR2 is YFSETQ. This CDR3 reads CASSFLPGQGTTEAFF. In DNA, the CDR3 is TGCGCCAGCAGCTTCCTACCTGGACAGGGTACGACTGAAGCTTTCTTT.

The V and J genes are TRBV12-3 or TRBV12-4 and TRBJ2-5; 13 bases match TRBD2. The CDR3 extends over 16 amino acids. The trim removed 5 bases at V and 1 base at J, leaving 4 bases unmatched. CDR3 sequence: CASSPRTSGGQETQYF. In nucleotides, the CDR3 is TGTGCCAGCAGTCCTAGGACTAGCGGGGGCCAAGAGACCCAGTACTTC.

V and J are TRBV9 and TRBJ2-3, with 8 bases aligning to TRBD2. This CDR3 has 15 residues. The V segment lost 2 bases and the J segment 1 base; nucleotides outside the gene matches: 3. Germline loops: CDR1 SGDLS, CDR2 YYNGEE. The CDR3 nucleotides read TGTGCCAGCAGCGTGGCGGGAGGTCGCACAGATACGCAGTATTTT. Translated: CASSVAGGRTDTQYF. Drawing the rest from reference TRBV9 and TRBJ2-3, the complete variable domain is DSGVTQTPKHLITATGQRVTLRCSPRSGDLSVYWYQQSLDQGLQFLIQYYNGEERAKGNILERFSAQQFPDLHSELNLSSLELGDSALYFCASSVAGGRTDTQYFGPGTRLTVL.

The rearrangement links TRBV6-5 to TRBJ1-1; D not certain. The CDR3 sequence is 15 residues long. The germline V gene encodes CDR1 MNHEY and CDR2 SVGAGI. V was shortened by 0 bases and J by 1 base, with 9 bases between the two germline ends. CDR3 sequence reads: CASSYSNRGNTEAFF. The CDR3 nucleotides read TGTGCCAGCAGTTACTCGAACCGCGGGAACACTGAAGCTTTCTTT.

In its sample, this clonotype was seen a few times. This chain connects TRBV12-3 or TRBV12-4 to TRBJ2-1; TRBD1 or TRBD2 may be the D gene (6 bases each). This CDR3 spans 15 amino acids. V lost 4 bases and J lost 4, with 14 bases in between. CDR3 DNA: TGTGCCAGCAGTTCCATAAGAGGGGGGTACAATGAGCAGTTCTTC. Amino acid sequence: CASSSIRGGYNEQFF.

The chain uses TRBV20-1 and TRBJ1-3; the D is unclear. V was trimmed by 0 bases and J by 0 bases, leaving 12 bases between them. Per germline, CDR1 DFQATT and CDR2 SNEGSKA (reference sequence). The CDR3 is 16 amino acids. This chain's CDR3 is CSARDPIRGSGNTIYF. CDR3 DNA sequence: TGCAGTGCTAGAGATCCAATACGGGGCTCTGGAAACACCATATATTTT.

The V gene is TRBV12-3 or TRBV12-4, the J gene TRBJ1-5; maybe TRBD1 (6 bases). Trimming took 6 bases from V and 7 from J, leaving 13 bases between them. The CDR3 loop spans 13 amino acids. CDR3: CASSPGAGQPQHF. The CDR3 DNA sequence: TGTGCCAGCAGCCCGGGGGCGGGACAGCCCCAGCATTTT.

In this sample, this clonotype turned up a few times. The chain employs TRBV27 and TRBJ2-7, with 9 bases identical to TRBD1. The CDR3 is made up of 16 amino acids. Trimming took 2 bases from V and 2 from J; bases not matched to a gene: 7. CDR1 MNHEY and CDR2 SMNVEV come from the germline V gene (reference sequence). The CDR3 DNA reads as TGTGCCAGCAGTTTAACCGCCGGGACAGGGACCTACGAGCAGTACTTC. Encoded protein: CASSLTAGTGTYEQYF.

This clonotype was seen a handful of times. The CDR3 DNA sequence: TGTGCCAGCAGTTTATCCCCCGCAGGGGAAGAGACCCAGTACTTC. This translates into CASSLSPAGEETQYF. The chain uses TRBV27 and TRBJ2-5, with D possibly TRBD1 on 6 matching bases. The V gene lost 0 bases and the J gene lost 3 bases, with 11 bases spanning the gap. The CDR3 is 15 amino acids. Looked up from germline, CDR1 is MNHEY and CDR2 is SMNVEV (reference sequence).

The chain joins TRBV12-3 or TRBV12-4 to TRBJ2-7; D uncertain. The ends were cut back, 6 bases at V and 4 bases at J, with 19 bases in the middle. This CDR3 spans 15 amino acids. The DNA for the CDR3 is TGTGCCAGCAGCCCCGGATTCTCTGTCGGTTACGAGCAGTACTTC. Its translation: CASSPGFSVGYEQYF.

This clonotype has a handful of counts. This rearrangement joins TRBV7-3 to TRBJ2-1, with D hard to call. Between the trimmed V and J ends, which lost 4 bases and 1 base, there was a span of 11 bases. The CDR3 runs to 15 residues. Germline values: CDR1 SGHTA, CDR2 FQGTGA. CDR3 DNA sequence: TGTGCCAGCAGCTACGGCTACCAATCCTACAATGAGCAGTTCTTC. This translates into CASSYGYQSYNEQFF.

The CDR3 spells CASSIGTDTRSLSYEQYF. In DNA, the CDR3 is TGTGCCAGCAGCATCGGGACAGACACACGGTCCCTATCCTACGAGCAGTACTTC. The gene calls are TRBV11-2 and TRBJ2-7; 7 positions agree with TRBD1. The V gene end was trimmed by 5 bases and the J gene end by 1 base; junction bases not matched to a gene: 17. The CDR3 has 18 residues. Germline V gene lookup returns CDR1 SGHAT and CDR2 FQNNGV. The whole variable domain, filled in from reference TRBV11-2 and TRBJ2-7, reads EAGVAQSPRYKIIEKRQSVAFWCNPISGHATLYWYQQILGQGPKLLIQFQNNGVVDDSQLPKDRFSAERLKGVDSTLKIQPAKLEDSAVYLCASSIGTDTRSLSYEQYFGPGTRLTVT.

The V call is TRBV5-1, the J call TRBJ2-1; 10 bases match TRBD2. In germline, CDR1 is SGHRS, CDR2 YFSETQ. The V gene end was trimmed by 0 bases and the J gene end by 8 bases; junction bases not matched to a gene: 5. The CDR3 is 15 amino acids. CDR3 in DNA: TGCGCCAGCAGCTTGGGGGCTAGCGGGAGTTATGAGCAGTTCTTC. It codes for CASSLGASGSYEQFF.

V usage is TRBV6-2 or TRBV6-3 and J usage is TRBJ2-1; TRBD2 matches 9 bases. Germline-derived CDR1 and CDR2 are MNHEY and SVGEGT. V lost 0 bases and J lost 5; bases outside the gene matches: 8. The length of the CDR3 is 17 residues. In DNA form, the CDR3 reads TGTGCCAGCAGTTACTCGCAAGCGGGAGGCTATAACAATGAGCAGTTCTTC. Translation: CASSYSQAGGYNNEQFF.

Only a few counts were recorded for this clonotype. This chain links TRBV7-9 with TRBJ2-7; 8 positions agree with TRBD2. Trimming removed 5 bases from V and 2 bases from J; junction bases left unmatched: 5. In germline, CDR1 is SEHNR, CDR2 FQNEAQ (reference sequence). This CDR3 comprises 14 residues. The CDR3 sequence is CASSPGTSTYEQYF. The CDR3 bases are TGTGCCAGCAGCCCCGGGACTAGTACCTACGAGCAGTACTTC.

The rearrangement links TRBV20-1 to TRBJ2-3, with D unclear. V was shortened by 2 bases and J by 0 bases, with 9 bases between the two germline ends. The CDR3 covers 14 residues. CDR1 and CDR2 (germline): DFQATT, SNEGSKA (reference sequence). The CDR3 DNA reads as TGCAGTGCTAGAACCTGGGATAGCACAGATACGCAGTATTTT. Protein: CSARTWDSTDTQYF.

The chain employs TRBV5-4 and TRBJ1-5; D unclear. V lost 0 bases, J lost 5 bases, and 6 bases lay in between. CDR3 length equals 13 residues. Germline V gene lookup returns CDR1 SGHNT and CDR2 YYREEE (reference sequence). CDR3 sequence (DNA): TGTGCCAGCAGCTTGGAGCCCGATCAGCCCCAGCATTTT. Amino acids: CASSLEPDQPQHF.

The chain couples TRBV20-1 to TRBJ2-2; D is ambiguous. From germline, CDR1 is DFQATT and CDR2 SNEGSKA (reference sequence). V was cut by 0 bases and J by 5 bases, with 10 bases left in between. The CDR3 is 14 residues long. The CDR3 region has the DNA TGCAGTGCTAGAGAACCAACAAGGACCGGGGAGCTGTTTTTT. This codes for CSAREPTRTGELFF.

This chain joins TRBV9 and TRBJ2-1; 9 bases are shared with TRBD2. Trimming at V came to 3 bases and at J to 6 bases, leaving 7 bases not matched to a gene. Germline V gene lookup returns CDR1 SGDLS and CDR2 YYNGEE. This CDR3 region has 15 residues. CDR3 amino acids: CASSGGLAGPNEQFF. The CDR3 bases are TGTGCCAGCAGCGGGGGGCTAGCGGGGCCCAATGAGCAGTTCTTC.

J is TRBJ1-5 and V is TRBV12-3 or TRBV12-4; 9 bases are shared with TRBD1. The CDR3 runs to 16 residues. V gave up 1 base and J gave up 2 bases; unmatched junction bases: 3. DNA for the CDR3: TGTGCCAGCAGTTTAGGGGACAGGGCGGGCAATCAGCCCCAGCATTTT. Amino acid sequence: CASSLGDRAGNQPQHF.

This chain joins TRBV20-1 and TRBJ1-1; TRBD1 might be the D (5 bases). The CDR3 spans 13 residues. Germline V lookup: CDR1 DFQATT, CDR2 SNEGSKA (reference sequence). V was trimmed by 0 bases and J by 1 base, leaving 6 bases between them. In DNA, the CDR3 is TGCAGTGCTAGAGATGGGGCGAACACTGAAGCTTTCTTT. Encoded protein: CSARDGANTEAFF.

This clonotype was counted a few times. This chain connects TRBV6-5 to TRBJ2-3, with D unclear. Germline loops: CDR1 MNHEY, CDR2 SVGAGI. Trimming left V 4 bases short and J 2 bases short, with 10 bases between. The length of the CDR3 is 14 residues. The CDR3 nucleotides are TGTGCCAGCAGTTCATACACAGCCACAGATACGCAGTATTTT. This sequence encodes CASSSYTATDTQYF.